The following is a T cell receptor beta chain sequence with its context. This sample was included in a study of blood T cell repertoires in COVID-19. About the study: COVID-19 samples from acute and convalescent phases originated in the United States, Italy and Spain.

Seattle patients were enrolled while actively infected and followed longitudinally. Looked up from germline, CDR1 is SNHLY and CDR2 is FYNNEI. V was pared by 2 bases and J by 7 bases, with 17 bases between. This CDR3 has 15 amino acids. The protocol was immunoSEQ multiplex PCR, while the TCRdb copy is restricted to in-frame clones and leaves out a portion. The repertoire includes fewer than 450,000 clones, about nine tenths of them detected once, and about 6.7% sits in the top ten. The chain couples TRBV2 to TRBJ1-1, with unresolved D. The clonotype originates from a woman in her 70s with COVID-19, enrolled during active disease. The material sequenced was peripheral blood. CDR3 protein: CASSENPYPGSEAFF. The CDR3 DNA reads as TGTGCCAGCAGTGAAAACCCATACCCGGGGAGTGAAGCTTTCTTT.